The T cell receptor beta chain under discussion was sequenced for a study of T-cell reconstitution after alpha-beta-depleted transplantation in children. The table lists this clonotype with a few counts. A library of TCRbeta sequences, prepared with unique molecular identifiers, was generated. From the PCR reads, TCRdb called clonotypes with MiXCR, one entry per CDR3 protein. Of some 490,000 distinct CDR3 sequences detected, roughly an eighth appear once; the ten largest clones hold about 5%. The CDR3 is made up of 13 amino acids. With 5 bases removed from V and 6 bases from J, the gap between germline ends came to 11 bases.

The source material was PBMCs from the stem cell graft donor, sampled from the stem cell graft. The sequence derives from a human donor who donated a stem cell graft to a child with combined immunodeficiency. The genes are TRBV12-3 or TRBV12-4 and TRBJ2-1; weak D call: TRBD2 (6 bases). Written as DNA, the CDR3 is TGTGCCAGCAGTAACACTAGCCCCAATGAGCAGTTCTTC. This translates into CASSNTSPNEQFF.